The 23 T cell receptor beta chains below come from one sample, sequenced in a study of CXCR3-negative and CXCR3-positive naive CD8 T cells. General observations from the study: When CXCR3-positive naive cells were set against CXCR3-negative naive cells, the former had more hydrophobic TRB CDR3s.

Their antigen targets remain unknown. Libraries were UMI-labeled 5' RACE TRB cDNA. After re-calling the 5' RACE reads, TCRdb lists one entry per CDR3 protein, DNA absent. There are around 88,000 distinct CDR3 sequences in the sample, with 0.82% held by the top ten. The sample was naive CXCR3+ CD8+ T cells from blood. The subset: CD45RO-CCR7+CD27+CD95- naive CD8+ T cells expressing CXCR3 (TNR3+). The source is a human donor in good health. Some clones in this sample may be carry-over from other donors' samples.

The CDR3 protein is CASPRQAQETQYF. The chain couples TRBV28 to TRBJ2-5; the D gene TCRdb calls, TRBD1, cannot be checked with no DNA. The CDR3 length is 13 residues. Germline V gene lookup returns CDR1 MDHEN and CDR2 SYDVKM.

The chain has TRBV28 and TRBJ1-4; without DNA, the TCRdb call of TRBD1 cannot be checked. Germline V gives CDR1 MDHEN, CDR2 SYDVKM. This CDR3 has 15 amino acids. CDR3 loop: CASSPTGVANEKLFF. Full variable domain (outside the CDR3, taken from reference TRBV28 and TRBJ1-4): DVKVTQSSRYLVKRTGEKVFLECVQDMDHENMFWYRQDPGLGLRLIYFSYDVKMKEKGDIPEGYSVSREKKERFSLILESASTNQTSMYLCASSPTGVANEKLFFGSGTQLSVL.

V gene TRBV25-1 combines with J gene TRBJ1-1. There are 11 residues in the CDR3. The germline V gene encodes CDR1 MGHDK and CDR2 SYGVNS. The CDR3 spells CASQMGTEAFF. The variable domain in full, with the rest retrieved from reference TRBV25-1 and TRBJ1-1, is EADIYQTPRYLVIGTGKKITLECSQTMGHDKMYWYQQDPGMELHLIHYSYGVNSTEKGDLSSESTVSRIRTEHFPLTLESARPSHTSQYLCASQMGTEAFFGQGTRLTVV.

The chain employs TRBV28 and TRBJ2-5; with no DNA, the TCRdb D assignment of TRBD1 cannot be verified. Germline CDR1 and CDR2: MDHEN and SYDVKM. CDR3 length equals 15 residues. The CDR3: CASSLWGQVQETQYF.

V is TRBV18 and J is TRBJ1-5; TCRdb names TRBD1, which stays unverified in the absence of DNA. In germline, CDR1 is KGHSH, CDR2 LQKENI. The CDR3 totals 15 residues. CDR3 sequence reads: CASSIYRGANQPQHF.

This chain links TRBV20-1 with TRBJ1-1; TCRdb names TRBD1, which stays unverified in the absence of DNA. CDR1 is DFQATT and CDR2 is SNEGSKA in the germline V gene (reference sequence). This CDR3 is 11 amino acids long. CDR3 in amino acids: CSARALAEAFF.

The chain is built from TRBV28 and TRBJ2-3; the D gene TCRdb calls, TRBD2, cannot be checked with no DNA. The CDR3 length is 18 residues. Germline V gene sequence: CDR1 MDHEN, CDR2 SYDVKM. This CDR3 reads CASSLSPGVAGEKDTQYF.

V usage is TRBV19 and J usage is TRBJ2-7. Germline values: CDR1 LNHDA, CDR2 SQIVND (reference sequence). The CDR3 runs 13 residues. The CDR3 sequence is CASRAGSTYEQYF.

The rearrangement joins TRBV28 to TRBJ2-7; without DNA, the TCRdb call of TRBD1 cannot be checked. Germline V gives CDR1 MDHEN, CDR2 SYDVKM. This CDR3 is 15 amino acids long. CDR3 sequence: CATDAGQGTGYEQYF.

The V call is TRBV29-1, the J call TRBJ1-1. CDR3 size: 13 residues. Looked up from germline, CDR1 is SQVTM and CDR2 is ANQGSEA. The CDR3 here is CSVLIDGHTEAFF.

The rearrangement links TRBV5-5 to TRBJ2-1; TCRdb selects TRBD2, and the lack of DNA leaves this call unchecked. Looked up from germline, CDR1 is SGHKS and CDR2 is YYEKEE (reference sequence). The CDR3 is 15 residues long. This CDR3 reads CASSLWVAGGQEQFF. Full variable domain (outside the CDR3, taken from reference TRBV5-5 and TRBJ2-1): DAGVTQSPTHLIKTRGQQVTLRCSPISGHKSVSWYQQVLGQGPQFIFQYYEKEERGRGNFPDRFSARQFPNYSSELNVNALLLGDSALYLCASSLWVAGGQEQFFGPGTRLTVL.

The CDR3 region is CASTQGLGAYEQYF. The V call is TRBV6-5, the J call TRBJ2-7; TCRdb's assignment of TRBD2 cannot be checked, as there is no DNA. The CDR3 has 14 amino acids. Germline CDR1 is MNHEY and CDR2 is SVGAGI.

V and J are TRBV2 and TRBJ2-3; TCRdb reports TRBD2, a call that lacks DNA to check it against. This CDR3 comprises 16 residues. CDR1 and CDR2 (germline): SNHLY, FYNNEI. This CDR3 reads CASTYLGGETTDTQYF.

The chain recombines TRBV28 with TRBJ2-3; the D call from TCRdb, TRBD1, cannot be confirmed without DNA. Germline V gene sequence: CDR1 MDHEN, CDR2 SYDVKM. The CDR3 length is 16 residues. This CDR3 is CASTFTGGGGTDTQYF.

The chain joins TRBV6-5 to TRBJ2-1; the D gene TCRdb calls, TRBD1, cannot be checked with no DNA. Germline assignment: CDR1 MNHEY and CDR2 SVGAGI. The length of the CDR3 is 16 residues. The CDR3 reads CASSYSLTGSYNEQFF.

The V and J genes are TRBV12-3 or TRBV12-4 and TRBJ2-2; the D gene TCRdb calls, TRBD1, cannot be checked with no DNA. The CDR3 is 19 amino acids. CDR3 residues: CASTPQGDIDLKNTGELFF.

The J gene is TRBJ2-7, the V gene TRBV11-3; TCRdb designates TRBD2, a call that cannot be tested without DNA. Germline V gene sequence: CDR1 SGHNT, CDR2 YENEEA. The CDR3 is 14 amino acids. The CDR3 loop is CASSLRGASYEQYF.

This chain links TRBV5-1 with TRBJ2-7. This CDR3 is built from 13 residues. Germline values: CDR1 SGHRS, CDR2 YFSETQ. The CDR3 sequence is CASSWTAEYEQYF.

This CDR3 is CAISRTSGVRETQYF. The chain has TRBV10-3 and TRBJ2-5; TCRdb indicates TRBD2, and absent DNA this call remains unverified. Germline V lookup: CDR1 ENHRY, CDR2 SYGVKD. The length of the CDR3 is 15 residues.

The chain is built from TRBV6-5 and TRBJ2-3; TCRdb's D gene call, TRBD2, goes unchecked for lack of DNA. Germline V lookup: CDR1 MNHEY, CDR2 SVGAGI. The CDR3 consists of 16 residues. CDR3 protein: CASSYSPSGVTDTQYF.

The genes are TRBV7-2 and TRBJ2-3. The CDR3 is 13 amino acids. Germline CDR1 SGHTA, CDR2 FQGNSA. CDR3 protein: CASSLGVSDTQYF.

The chain is built from TRBV14 and TRBJ2-5; the TCRdb call, TRBD2, lacks DNA for checking. CDR3 length: 12 amino acids. CDR1 and CDR2 from the germline V gene are SGHDN and FVKESK. CDR3 in amino acids: CASSQEDREAYF.

The chain couples TRBV12-3 or TRBV12-4 to TRBJ2-3; the D call of TRBD2 rests on TCRdb alone, since no DNA is present to check it. The CDR3 is 12 residues long. This CDR3 is CASSLGGRVRHF.